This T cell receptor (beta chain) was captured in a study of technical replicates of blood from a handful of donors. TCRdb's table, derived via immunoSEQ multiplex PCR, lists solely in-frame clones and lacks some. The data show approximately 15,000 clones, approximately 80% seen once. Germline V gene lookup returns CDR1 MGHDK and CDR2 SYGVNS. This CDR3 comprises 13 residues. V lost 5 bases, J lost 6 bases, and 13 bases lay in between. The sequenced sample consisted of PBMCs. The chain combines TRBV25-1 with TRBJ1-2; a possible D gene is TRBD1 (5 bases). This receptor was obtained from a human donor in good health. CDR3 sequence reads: CASSKTERNGYTF. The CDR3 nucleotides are TGTGCCAGCAGTAAGACAGAAAGAAATGGCTACACCTTC.